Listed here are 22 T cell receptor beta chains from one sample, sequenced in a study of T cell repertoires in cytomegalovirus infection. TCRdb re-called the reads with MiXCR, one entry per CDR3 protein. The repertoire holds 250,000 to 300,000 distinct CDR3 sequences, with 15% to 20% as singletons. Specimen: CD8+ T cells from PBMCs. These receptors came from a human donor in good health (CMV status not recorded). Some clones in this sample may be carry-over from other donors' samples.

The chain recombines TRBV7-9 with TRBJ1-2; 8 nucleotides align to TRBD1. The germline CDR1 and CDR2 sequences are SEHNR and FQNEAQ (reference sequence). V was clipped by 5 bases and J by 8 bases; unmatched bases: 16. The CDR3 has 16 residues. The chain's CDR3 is CASSTSSDRAPDGYTF. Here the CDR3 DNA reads TGTGCCAGCAGCACATCCTCGGACAGGGCCCCGGACGGCTACACCTTC. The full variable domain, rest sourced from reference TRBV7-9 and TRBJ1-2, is DTGVSQNPRHKITKRGQNVTFRCDPISEHNRLYWYRQTLGQGPEFLTYFQNEAQLEKSRLLSDRFSAERPKGSFSTLEIQRTEQGDSAMYLCASSTSSDRAPDGYTFGSGTRLTVV.

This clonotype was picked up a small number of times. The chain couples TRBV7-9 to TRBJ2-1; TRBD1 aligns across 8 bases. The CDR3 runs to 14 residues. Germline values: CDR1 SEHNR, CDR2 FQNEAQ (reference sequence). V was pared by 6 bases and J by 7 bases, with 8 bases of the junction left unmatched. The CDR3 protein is CASSLTGGPNEQFF. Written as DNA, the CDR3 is TGTGCCAGCAGTCTCACAGGGGGACCGAATGAGCAGTTCTTC. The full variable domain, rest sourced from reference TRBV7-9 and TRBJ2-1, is DTGVSQNPRHKITKRGQNVTFRCDPISEHNRLYWYRQTLGQGPEFLTYFQNEAQLEKSRLLSDRFSAERPKGSFSTLEIQRTEQGDSAMYLCASSLTGGPNEQFFGPGTRLTVL.

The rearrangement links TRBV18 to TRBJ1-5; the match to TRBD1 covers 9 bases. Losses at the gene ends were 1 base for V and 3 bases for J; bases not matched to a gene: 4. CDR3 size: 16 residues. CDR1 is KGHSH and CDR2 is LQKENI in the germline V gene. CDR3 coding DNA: TGTGCCAGCTCACCACTGGACAGGGGAGACAATCAGCCCCAGCATTTT. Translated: CASSPLDRGDNQPQHF.

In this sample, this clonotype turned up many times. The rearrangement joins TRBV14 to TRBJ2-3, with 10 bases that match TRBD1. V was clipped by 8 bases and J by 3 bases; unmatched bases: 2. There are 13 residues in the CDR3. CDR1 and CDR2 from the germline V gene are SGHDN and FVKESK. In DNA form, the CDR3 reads TGTGCCAGCCGGGGACAGGGGACAGATACGCAGTATTTT. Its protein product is CASRGQGTDTQYF.

CDR3 loop: CSVEGVRLDTQYF. CDR3 coding DNA: TGCAGCGTTGAGGGGGTCCGCTTGGATACGCAGTATTTT. The chain couples TRBV29-1 to TRBJ2-3; the D call may be TRBD1 or TRBD2 (5 bases each). Per the germline V gene, CDR1 is SQVTM and CDR2 is ANQGSEA. The CDR3 covers 13 residues. With 3 bases removed from V and 6 bases from J, the gap between germline ends came to 13 bases.

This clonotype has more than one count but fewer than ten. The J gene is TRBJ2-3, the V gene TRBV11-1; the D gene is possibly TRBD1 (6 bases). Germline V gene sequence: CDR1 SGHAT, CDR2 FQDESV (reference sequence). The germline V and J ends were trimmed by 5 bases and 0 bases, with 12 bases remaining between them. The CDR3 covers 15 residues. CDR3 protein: CASSTPGTSTDTQYF. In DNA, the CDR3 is TGTGCCAGCAGCACCCCAGGGACAAGCACAGATACGCAGTATTTT.

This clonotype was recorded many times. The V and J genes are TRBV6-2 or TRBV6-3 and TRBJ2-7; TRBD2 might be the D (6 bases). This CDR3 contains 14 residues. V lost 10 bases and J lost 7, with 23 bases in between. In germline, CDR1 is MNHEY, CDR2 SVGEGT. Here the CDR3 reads CATDLRPTGEEQYF. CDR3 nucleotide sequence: TGTGCCACCGATTTACGACCTACGGGGGAGGAGCAGTACTTC.

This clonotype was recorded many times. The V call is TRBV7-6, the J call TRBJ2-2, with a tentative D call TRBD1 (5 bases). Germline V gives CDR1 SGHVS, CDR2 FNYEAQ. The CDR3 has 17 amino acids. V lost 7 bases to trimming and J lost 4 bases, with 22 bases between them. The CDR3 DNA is TGTGCCAGCATCAAACCAAAGGGGCAGGGTGGCACCGGGGAGCTGTTTTTT. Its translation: CASIKPKGQGGTGELFF. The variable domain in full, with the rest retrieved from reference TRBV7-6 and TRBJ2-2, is GAGVSQSPRYKVTKRGQDVALRCDPISGHVSLYWYRQALGQGPEFLTYFNYEAQQDKSGLPNDRFSAERPEGSISTLTIQRTEQRDSAMYRCASIKPKGQGGTGELFFGEGSRLTVL.

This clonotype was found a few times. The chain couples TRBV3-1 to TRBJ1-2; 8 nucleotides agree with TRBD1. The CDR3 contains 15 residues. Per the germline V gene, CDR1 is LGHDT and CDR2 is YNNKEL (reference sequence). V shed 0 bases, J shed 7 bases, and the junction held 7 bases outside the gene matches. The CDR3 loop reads CASSQDQGAVGGYTF. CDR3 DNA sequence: TGTGCCAGCAGCCAAGATCAGGGGGCTGTCGGTGGCTACACCTTC.

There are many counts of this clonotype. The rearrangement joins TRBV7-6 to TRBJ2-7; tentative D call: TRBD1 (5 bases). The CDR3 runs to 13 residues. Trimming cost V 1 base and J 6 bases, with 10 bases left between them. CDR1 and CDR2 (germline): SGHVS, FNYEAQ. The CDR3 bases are TGTGCCAGCAGCTTAGGTGACAGCCTCGAGCAGTACTTC. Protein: CASSLGDSLEQYF.

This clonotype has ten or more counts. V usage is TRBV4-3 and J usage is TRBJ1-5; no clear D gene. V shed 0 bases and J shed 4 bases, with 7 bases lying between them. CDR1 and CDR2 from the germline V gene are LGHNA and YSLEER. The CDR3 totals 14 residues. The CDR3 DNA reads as TGCGCCAGCAGCCAAGATTCGGGGAATCAGCCCCAGCATTTT. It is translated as CASSQDSGNQPQHF.

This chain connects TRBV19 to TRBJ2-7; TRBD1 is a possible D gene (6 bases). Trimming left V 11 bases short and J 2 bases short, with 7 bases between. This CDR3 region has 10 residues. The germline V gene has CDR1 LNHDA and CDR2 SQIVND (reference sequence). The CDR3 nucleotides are TGTGCCGCAGGGGCCTACGAGCAGTACTTC. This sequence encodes CAAGAYEQYF. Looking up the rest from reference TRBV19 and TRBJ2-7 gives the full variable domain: DGGITQSPKYLFRKEGQNVTLSCEQNLNHDAMYWYRQDPGQGLRLIYYSQIVNDFQKGDIAEGYSVSREKKESFPLTVTSAQKNPTAFYLCAAGAYEQYFGPGTRLTVT.

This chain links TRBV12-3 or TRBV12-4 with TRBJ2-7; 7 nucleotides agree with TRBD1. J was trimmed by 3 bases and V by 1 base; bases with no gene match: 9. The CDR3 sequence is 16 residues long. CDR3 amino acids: CASSLVSTGALYEQYF. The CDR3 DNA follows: TGTGCCAGCAGTTTAGTTAGTACAGGGGCCCTCTACGAGCAGTACTTC.

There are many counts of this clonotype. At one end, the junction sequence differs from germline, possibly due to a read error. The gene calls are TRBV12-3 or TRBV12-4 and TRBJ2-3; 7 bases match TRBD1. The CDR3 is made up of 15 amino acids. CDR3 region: CASSFPGTGTDTQYF. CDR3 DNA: TGTGCCAGTAGTTTCCCCGGGACAGGCACAGATACGCAGTATTTT.

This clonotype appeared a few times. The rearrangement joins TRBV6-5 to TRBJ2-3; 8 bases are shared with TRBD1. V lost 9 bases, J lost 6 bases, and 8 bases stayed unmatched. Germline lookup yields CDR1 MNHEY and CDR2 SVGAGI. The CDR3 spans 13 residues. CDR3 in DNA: TGTGCCAGTGGGGACAGGTCATGGGATACGCAGTATTTT. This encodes CASGDRSWDTQYF.

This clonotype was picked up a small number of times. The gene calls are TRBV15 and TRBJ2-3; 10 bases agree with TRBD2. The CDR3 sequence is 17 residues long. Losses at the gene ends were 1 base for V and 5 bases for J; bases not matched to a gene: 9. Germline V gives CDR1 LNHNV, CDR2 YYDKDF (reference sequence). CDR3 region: CATSRVPSGGSLDTQYF. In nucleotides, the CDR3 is TGTGCCACCAGCAGAGTGCCTAGCGGGGGAAGTTTAGATACGCAGTATTTT.

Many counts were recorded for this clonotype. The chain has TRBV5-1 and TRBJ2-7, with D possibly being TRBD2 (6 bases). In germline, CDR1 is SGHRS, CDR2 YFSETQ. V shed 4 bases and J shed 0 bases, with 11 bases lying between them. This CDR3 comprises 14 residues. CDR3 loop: CASSGDGSSYEQYF. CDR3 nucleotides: TGCGCCAGCAGCGGTGACGGGAGCTCCTACGAGCAGTACTTC.

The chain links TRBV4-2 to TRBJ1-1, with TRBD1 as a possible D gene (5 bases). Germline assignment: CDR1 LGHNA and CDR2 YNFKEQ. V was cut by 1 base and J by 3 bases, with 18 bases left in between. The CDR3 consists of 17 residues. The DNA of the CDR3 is TGTGCCAGCAGCCAAGCCGCCGGGGCCGGGGGGGACACTGAAGCTTTCTTT. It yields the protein CASSQAAGAGGDTEAFF.

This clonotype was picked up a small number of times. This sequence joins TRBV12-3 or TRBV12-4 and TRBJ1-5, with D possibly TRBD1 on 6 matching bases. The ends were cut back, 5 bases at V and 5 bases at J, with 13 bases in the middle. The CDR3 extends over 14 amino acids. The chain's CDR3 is CASSVGRGDQPQHF. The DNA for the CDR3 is TGTGCCAGCAGTGTTGGGAGGGGGGATCAGCCCCAGCATTTT.

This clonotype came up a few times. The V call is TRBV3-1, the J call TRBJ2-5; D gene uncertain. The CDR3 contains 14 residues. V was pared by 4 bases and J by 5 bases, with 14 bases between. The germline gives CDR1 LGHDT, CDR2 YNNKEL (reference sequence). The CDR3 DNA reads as TGTGCCAGCAGCCGTACGTCCCCGACGGAGACCCAGTACTTC. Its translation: CASSRTSPTETQYF.

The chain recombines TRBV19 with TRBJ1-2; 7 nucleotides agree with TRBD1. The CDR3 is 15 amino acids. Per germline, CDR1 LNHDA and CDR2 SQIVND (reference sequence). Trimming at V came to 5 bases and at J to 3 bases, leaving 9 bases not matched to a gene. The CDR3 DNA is TGTGCCAGTAGTTTCTACGGGACAGCCGACTATGGCTACACCTTC. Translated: CASSFYGTADYGYTF.

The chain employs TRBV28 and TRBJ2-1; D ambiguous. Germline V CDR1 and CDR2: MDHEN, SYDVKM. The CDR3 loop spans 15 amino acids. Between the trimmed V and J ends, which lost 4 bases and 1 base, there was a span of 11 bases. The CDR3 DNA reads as TGTGCCAGCAGTTCCGTTGTACCTTCCTACAATGAGCAGTTCTTC. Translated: CASSSVVPSYNEQFF.